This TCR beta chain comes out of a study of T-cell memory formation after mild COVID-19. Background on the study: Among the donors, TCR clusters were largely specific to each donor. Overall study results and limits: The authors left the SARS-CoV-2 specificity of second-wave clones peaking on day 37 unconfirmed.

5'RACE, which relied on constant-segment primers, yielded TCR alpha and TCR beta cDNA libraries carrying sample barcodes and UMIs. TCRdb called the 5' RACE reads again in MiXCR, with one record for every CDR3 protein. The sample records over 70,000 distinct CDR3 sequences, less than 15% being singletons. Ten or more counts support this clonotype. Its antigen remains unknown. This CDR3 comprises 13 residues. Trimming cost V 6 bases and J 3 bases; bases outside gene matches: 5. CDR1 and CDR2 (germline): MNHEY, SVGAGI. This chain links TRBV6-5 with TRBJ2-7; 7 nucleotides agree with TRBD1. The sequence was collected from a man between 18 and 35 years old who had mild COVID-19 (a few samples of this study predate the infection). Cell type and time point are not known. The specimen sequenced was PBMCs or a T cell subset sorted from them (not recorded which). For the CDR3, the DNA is TGTGCCAGCAGGCGACAGGGCTACTACGAGCAGTACTTC. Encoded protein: CASRRQGYYEQYF.